The TCR beta chain described here comes from a study of Ad26.COV2.S vaccination and SARS-CoV-2 variants. Study background: By the intramuscular route, Ad26.COV2.S was given once, or twice 56 days apart.

Study findings and constraints: Total T cell responses, in the TCR breadth and depth analyses, may have been underestimated.

Sequenced by immunoSEQ multiplex PCR; TCRdb stores in-frame clones only, minus some. The sample shows approximately 460,000 clones, 70% to 90% of them seen only once. Specified treatment: some 20 received Ad26.COV2.S at low or high dose, single or two shots; about 5 received placebo; per-sample allocation not given. Day 63 following the first vaccine or placebo injection was when the samples were taken. Germline loops: CDR1 MDHEN, CDR2 SYDVKM. V lost 4 bases and J lost 4, with 16 bases in between. The CDR3 has 15 residues. Turning to this clone: Its antigen remains unknown.

The origin of this receptor is a person between 18 and 65 years old who received the Ad26.COV2.S COVID-19 vaccine or a placebo. The rearrangement links TRBV28 to TRBJ1-2; D is unclear. The sample in question was peripheral blood, obtained in a trial of Ad26.COV2.S vaccine versus placebo. CDR3 sequence: CASSSGLLASYGYTF. The CDR3 region has the DNA TGTGCCAGCAGTTCCGGCCTACTGGCAAGCTATGGCTACACCTTC.